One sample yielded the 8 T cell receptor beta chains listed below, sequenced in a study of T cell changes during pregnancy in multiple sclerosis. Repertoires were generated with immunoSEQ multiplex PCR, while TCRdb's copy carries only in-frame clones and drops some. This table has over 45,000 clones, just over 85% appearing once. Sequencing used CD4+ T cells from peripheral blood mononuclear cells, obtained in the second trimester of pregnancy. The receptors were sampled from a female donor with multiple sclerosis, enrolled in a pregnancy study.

CDR3 amino acids: CASRFTGSQGGETQYF. The CDR3 nucleotides read TGCGCCAGCAGATTCACAGGGAGTCAAGGCGGAGAGACCCAGTACTTC. J is TRBJ2-5 and V is TRBV5-1; D may be TRBD1 (6 bases). With 5 bases removed from V and 4 bases from J, the gap between germline ends came to 21 bases. This CDR3 comprises 16 residues. CDR1 SGHRS and CDR2 YFSETQ come from the germline V gene.

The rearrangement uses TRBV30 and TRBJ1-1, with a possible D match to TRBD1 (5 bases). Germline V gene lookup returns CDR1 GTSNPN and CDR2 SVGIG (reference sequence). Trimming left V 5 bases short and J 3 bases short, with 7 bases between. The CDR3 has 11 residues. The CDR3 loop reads CAWGRDTEAFF. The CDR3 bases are TGTGCCTGGGGCAGGGACACTGAAGCTTTCTTT. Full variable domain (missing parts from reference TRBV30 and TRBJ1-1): SQTIHQWPATLVQPVGSPLSLECTVEGTSNPNLYWYRQAAGRGLQLLFYSVGIGQISSEVPQNLSASRPQDRQFILSSKKLLLSDSGFYLCAWGRDTEAFFGQGTRLTVV.

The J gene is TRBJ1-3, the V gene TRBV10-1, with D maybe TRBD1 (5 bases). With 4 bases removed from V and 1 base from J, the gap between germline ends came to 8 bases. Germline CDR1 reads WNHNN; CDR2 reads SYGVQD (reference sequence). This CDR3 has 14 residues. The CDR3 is CASSVQASGNTIYF. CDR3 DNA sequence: TGCGCCAGCAGTGTACAGGCTTCTGGAAACACCATATATTTT.

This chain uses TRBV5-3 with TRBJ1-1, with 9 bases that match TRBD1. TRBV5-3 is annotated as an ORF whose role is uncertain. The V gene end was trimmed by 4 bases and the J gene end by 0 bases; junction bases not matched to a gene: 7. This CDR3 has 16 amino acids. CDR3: CARSAGQGQMNTEAFF. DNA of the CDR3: TGTGCCAGAAGCGCGGGACAGGGCCAAATGAACACTGAAGCTTTCTTT.

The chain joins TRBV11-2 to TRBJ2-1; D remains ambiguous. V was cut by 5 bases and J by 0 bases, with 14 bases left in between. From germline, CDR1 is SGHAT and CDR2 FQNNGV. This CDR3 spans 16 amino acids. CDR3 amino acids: CASSRILVSSYNEQFF. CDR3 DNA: TGTGCCAGCAGCCGGATCCTAGTAAGCTCCTACAATGAGCAGTTCTTC.

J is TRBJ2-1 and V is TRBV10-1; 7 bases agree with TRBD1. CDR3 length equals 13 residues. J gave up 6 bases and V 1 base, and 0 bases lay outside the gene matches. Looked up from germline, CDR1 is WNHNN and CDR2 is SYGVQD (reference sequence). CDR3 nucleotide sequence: TGCGCCAGCAGTGAGTGGACAGGCAATGAGCAGTTCTTC. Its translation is CASSEWTGNEQFF.

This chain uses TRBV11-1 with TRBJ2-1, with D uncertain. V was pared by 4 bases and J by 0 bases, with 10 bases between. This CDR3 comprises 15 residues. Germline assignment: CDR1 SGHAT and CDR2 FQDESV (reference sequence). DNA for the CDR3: TGTGCCAGCAGCTCGGAGTCCAGCTCCTACAATGAGCAGTTCTTC. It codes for CASSSESSSYNEQFF.

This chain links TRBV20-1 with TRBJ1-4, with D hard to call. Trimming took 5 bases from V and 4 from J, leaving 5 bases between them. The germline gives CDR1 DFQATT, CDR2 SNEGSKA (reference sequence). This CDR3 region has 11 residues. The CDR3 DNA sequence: TGCAGTGCTGGCCTTAATGAAAAACTGTTTTTT. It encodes CSAGLNEKLFF.